These 6 T cell receptor beta chains were sequenced from one sample in a study of radiotherapy plus CTLA-4 blockade in lung cancer. Profiled with immunoSEQ multiplex PCR; TCRdb holds only in-frame clones, not every one. The table has tens of thousands of clones, 84% seen once. The input for sequencing was peripheral blood, taken from a patient treated with radiotherapy plus ipilimumab. These receptors were collected from a human donor with non-small cell lung cancer whose response to radiotherapy plus ipilimumab could not be evaluated.

V gene TRBV5-1 combines with J gene TRBJ2-1; D may be TRBD2 (5 bases). V was cut by 2 bases and J by 10 bases, with 13 bases left in between. Germline CDR1 is SGHRS and CDR2 is YFSETQ. This CDR3 spans 13 amino acids. CDR3 bases: TGCGCCAGCAGCTTCGGCCTAGCCGACGAGCAGTTCTTC. Residues: CASSFGLADEQFF.

The V call is TRBV6-1, the J call TRBJ1-4; a possible D gene is TRBD1 (5 bases). The CDR3 is 14 amino acids. CDR1 and CDR2 from the germline V gene are MNHNS and SASEGT. V dropped 5 bases and J dropped 1 base, with 8 bases sitting between them. The CDR3 DNA reads as TGTGCCAGCAGTTCTGACAGAACTAATGAAAAACTGTTTTTT. Amino acid sequence: CASSSDRTNEKLFF.

This chain links TRBV5-1 with TRBJ2-4, with 11 bases aligning to TRBD1. The V gene's germline CDR1 is SGHRS and CDR2 YFSETQ. This CDR3 region has 16 residues. J was trimmed by 6 bases and V by 4 bases; bases with no gene match: 9. The CDR3 here is CASSIRDRGGGNIQYF. The DNA of the CDR3 is TGCGCCAGCAGCATCAGGGACAGGGGGGGAGGAAACATTCAGTACTTC.

The rearrangement joins TRBV2 to TRBJ1-5; D gene unclear. V lost 4 bases and J 3 bases, leaving 7 bases between the germline ends. This CDR3 has 13 residues. Germline-derived CDR1 and CDR2 are SNHLY and FYNNEI. The CDR3 here is CASSGDNNQPQHF. CDR3 nucleotides: TGTGCCAGCAGTGGAGACAACAATCAGCCCCAGCATTTT.

The V call is TRBV29-1, the J call TRBJ2-7; 8 bases are shared with TRBD2. J lost 0 bases, V lost 7 bases, and 17 bases had no gene match. The CDR3 covers 17 residues. Germline-derived CDR1 and CDR2 are SQVTM and ANQGSEA. The CDR3 protein is CSAIADSGTSYSYEQYF. For the CDR3, the DNA is TGCAGCGCGATAGCGGATAGCGGGACATCCTACTCCTACGAGCAGTACTTC.

The chain couples TRBV4-1 to TRBJ2-2, with TRBD2 as a possible D gene (6 bases). The CDR3 runs 15 residues. Trimming took off 0 bases at V and 5 bases at J, with 10 bases between the two ends. The germline gives CDR1 MGHRA, CDR2 YSYEKL. The CDR3 region is CASSQDYGGTGELFF. CDR3 coding DNA: TGCGCCAGCAGCCAAGATTACGGAGGGACCGGGGAGCTGTTTTTT.